The clone carrying this TCR beta chain ranks as hyperexpanded. Its antigen is not identified. These data come from a study of chemoradiotherapy in HPV16-positive cancers. Looking at the study overall: Candidate HPV-specific clones and shared TCR motifs came from a couple of HPV16-positive patients.

Generated by immunoSEQ multiplex PCR, the TCRdb table keeps only in-frame clones and is missing some. In the table there are 5,400 or so clones, 55% to 75% of which are singletons. Repeated repertoire sampling spanned the course of chemoradiotherapy. Germline lookup yields CDR1 WSHSY and CDR2 SAAADI. The CDR3 sequence is 14 residues long. V lost 3 bases to trimming and J lost 6 bases; unmatched junction nucleotides: 7. Study-level results: Only a couple of HPV16-positive patients supplied the functional HPV-specificity definition. During treatment, candidate HPV-specific clones and E7-related motifs expanded in tumor.

The input for sequencing was tumor tissue, taken from a patient who underwent chemoradiotherapy. This chain links TRBV10-2 with TRBJ2-7; 8 positions match TRBD2. The origin of this receptor is a human donor with HPV-associated anogenital cancer. The CDR3 DNA sequence: TGCGCCAGCAGTGATGTAGCGGGAAGGCCCGAGCAGTACTTC. Its protein product is CASSDVAGRPEQYF.